This TCR beta chain was observed in a study of T cell responses to AZD1222 COVID-19 vaccine. Notes on the study in general: Recipients of two AZD1222 doses showed rising Spike-specific TCR breadth and depth. Regions 160-218 and 743-854 held dominance among vaccine-associated CD4 TCRs, which spanned spike. Donors, mostly white British, included more females; clonal diversity was possibly underestimated.

This clone was counted between two and nine times. Its target is unknown. Distinct nucleotide sequences in the sample also encode this CDR3. Germline CDR1 reads SGHTA; CDR2 reads FQGNSA. CDR3 size: 13 residues. Trimming took 1 base from V and 2 from J, leaving 5 bases between them. Assay used: immunoSEQ multiplex PCR; TCRdb lists only in-frame clones, some missing. The table lists about 120,000 clones, about 88% of them singletons. V usage is TRBV7-2 and J usage is TRBJ1-1; D gene uncertain. The sequence was collected from an adult in good health. The material sequenced was peripheral blood, taken on day 0 of AZD1222 vaccination. CDR3 DNA sequence: TGTGCCAGCAGCTTAGGACAAAACACTGAAGCTTTCTTT. Its translation: CASSLGQNTEAFF.